The clone carrying this TCR beta chain was picked up a small number of times. This sample is drawn from a study of blood T cells in healthy people across ages. A minimum of 6.5 million PBMCs was isolated per sample. Samples each yielded at least 6 micrograms of total RNA. CDR1 MNHEY and CDR2 SVGAGI come from the germline V gene. The CDR3 consists of 15 residues. The V segment lost 5 bases and the J segment 4 bases; nucleotides outside the gene matches: 9. Primers used in a second PCR of roughly 6 to 11 cycles were a sample-barcoded 5' primer and a J-beta primer mix. MiXCR, run by TCRdb on the 5' RACE reads, gives a single entry per CDR3 protein. The repertoire includes around 1,100,000 distinct CDR3 sequences, around two fifths of them detected once, and roughly 14% sits in the top ten.

The chain carries TRBV6-5 and TRBJ2-3; 7 nucleotides agree with TRBD1. This TCR came from a man aged 18 to 29 in good health. Sequenced sample: blood. As DNA, the CDR3 is TGTGCCAGCAGTCTAAACCTAGACAGGGCAGATACGCAGTATTTT. Translating gives CASSLNLDRADTQYF.